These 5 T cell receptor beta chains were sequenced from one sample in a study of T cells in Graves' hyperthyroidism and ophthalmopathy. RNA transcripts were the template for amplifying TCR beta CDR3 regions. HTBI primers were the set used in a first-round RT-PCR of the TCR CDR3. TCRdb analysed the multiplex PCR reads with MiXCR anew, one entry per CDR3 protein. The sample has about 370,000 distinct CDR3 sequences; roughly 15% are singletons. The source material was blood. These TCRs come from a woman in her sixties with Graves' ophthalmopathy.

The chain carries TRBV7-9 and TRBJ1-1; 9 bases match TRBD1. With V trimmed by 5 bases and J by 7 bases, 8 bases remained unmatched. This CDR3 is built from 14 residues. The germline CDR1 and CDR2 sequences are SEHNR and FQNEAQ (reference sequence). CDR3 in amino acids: CASSPDRGSFEAFF. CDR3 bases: TGTGCCAGCAGCCCGGACAGGGGCAGTTTTGAAGCTTTCTTT.

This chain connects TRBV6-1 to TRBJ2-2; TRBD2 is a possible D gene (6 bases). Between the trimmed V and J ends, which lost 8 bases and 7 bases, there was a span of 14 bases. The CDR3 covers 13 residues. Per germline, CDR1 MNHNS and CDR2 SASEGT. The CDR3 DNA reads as TGTGCCAGCGTCCGGAGGGTGGACGGGGAGCTGTTTTTT. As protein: CASVRRVDGELFF.

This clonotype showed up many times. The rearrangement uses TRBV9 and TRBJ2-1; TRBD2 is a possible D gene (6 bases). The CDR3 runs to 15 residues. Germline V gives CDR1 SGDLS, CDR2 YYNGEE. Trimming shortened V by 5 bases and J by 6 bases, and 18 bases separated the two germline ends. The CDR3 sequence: CASSYSGRQGNEQFF. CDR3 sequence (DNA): TGTGCCAGCAGTTATAGCGGTCGCCAGGGCAATGAGCAGTTCTTC.

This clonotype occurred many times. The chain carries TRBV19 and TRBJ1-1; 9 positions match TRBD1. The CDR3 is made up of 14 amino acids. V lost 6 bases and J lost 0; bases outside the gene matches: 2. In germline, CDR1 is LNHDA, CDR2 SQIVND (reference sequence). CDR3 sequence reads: CASSGQGMNTEAFF. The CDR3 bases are TGTGCCAGTAGCGGACAGGGGATGAACACTGAAGCTTTCTTT. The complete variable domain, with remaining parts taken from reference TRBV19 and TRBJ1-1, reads DGGITQSPKYLFRKEGQNVTLSCEQNLNHDAMYWYRQDPGQGLRLIYYSQIVNDFQKGDIAEGYSVSREKKESFPLTVTSAQKNPTAFYLCASSGQGMNTEAFFGQGTRLTVV.

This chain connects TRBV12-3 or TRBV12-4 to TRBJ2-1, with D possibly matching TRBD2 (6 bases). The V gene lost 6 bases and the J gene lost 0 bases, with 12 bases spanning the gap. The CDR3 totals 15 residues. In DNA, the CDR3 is TGTGCCAGCAGCCGGGGGTTTCTCTCCTACAATGAGCAGTTCTTC. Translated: CASSRGFLSYNEQFF.